The 19 T cell receptor beta chains reported below all come from one sample, sequenced in a study of Graves' ophthalmopathy and Graves' hyperthyroidism. Amplification of the TCR beta CDR3 regions used RNA transcripts (as template). An initial RT-PCR round employing HTBI primers preceded a second-round multiplex PCR. TCRdb independently ran MiXCR on the multiplex PCR reads; one entry per CDR3 protein. Among almost 750,000 distinct CDR3 sequences listed, 40% were seen once. The material sequenced was peripheral blood. These receptors all stem from an adult man with Graves' ophthalmopathy.

The rearrangement uses TRBV7-7 and TRBJ1-2; D gene unclear. Germline V CDR1 and CDR2: SSHAT, FNYEAQ (reference sequence). The CDR3 is made up of 14 amino acids. CDR3 DNA: TGTGCTAGCCCAACCCCAGCTTATTCCTATGGCTACACCTTC. This translates into CASPTPAYSYGYTF.

The chain carries TRBV20-1 and TRBJ2-5, with 9 bases matching TRBD2. CDR3 length equals 14 residues. Germline CDR1 reads DFQATT; CDR2 reads SNEGSKA (reference sequence). Unmatched junction bases numbered 6, after V lost 6 bases and J lost 1 base. This CDR3 reads CSAGASGIQETQYF. The CDR3 DNA reads TGCAGTGCCGGGGCTAGCGGGATCCAAGAGACCCAGTACTTC.

The CDR3 coding sequence is TGTGCCAGCATTCTTGACAGGAACACTGAAGCTTTCTTT. Its translation is CASILDRNTEAFF. The J gene is TRBJ1-1, the V gene TRBV2; D possibly corresponds to TRBD1 (5 bases). The CDR3 runs to 13 residues. From germline, CDR1 is SNHLY and CDR2 FYNNEI. Trimming cost V 7 bases and J 1 base, with 10 bases left between them.

Only a few counts were recorded for this clonotype. This chain connects TRBV7-9 to TRBJ1-1; D not resolved. There are 15 residues in the CDR3. Germline V lookup: CDR1 SEHNR, CDR2 FQNEAQ (reference sequence). The germline V and J ends were trimmed by 4 bases and 1 base, with 13 bases remaining between them. CDR3 in DNA: TGTGCCAGCAGCTCGATAACCTCGGCGAACACTGAAGCTTTCTTT. Protein sequence: CASSSITSANTEAFF. The entire variable domain, with the rest obtained from reference TRBV7-9 and TRBJ1-1, is as follows: DTGVSQNPRHKITKRGQNVTFRCDPISEHNRLYWYRQTLGQGPEFLTYFQNEAQLEKSRLLSDRFSAERPKGSFSTLEIQRTEQGDSAMYLCASSSITSANTEAFFGQGTRLTVV.

The chain couples TRBV12-5 to TRBJ2-5, with unresolved D. The CDR3 is 15 amino acids. In germline, CDR1 is LGHNT, CDR2 FRNRAP. CDR3 in DNA: TGTGCCAGCAGTGGCCCCGAGAGCGCCGAAGAGACCCAGTACTTC. Amino acids: CASSGPESAEETQYF. Drawing the rest from reference TRBV12-5 and TRBJ2-5, the complete variable domain is DARVTQTPRHKVTEMGQEVTMRCQPILGHNTVFWYRQTMMQGLELLAYFRNRAPLDDSGMPKDRFSAEMPDATLATLKIQPSEPRDSAVYFCASSGPESAEETQYFGPGTRLLVL.

The chain has TRBV11-1 and TRBJ1-6; D gene unclear. The germline V gene has CDR1 SGHAT and CDR2 FQDESV (reference sequence). This CDR3 has 12 residues. Trimming removed 8 bases from V and 8 bases from J, with 10 bases in between. This CDR3 is CASLVRDSPLHF. Written as DNA, the CDR3 is TGTGCCAGCTTAGTGCGGGATTCACCCCTCCACTTT.

V gene TRBV7-2 combines with J gene TRBJ1-1; D is uncertain. The CDR3 consists of 14 residues. Germline V gives CDR1 SGHTA, CDR2 FQGNSA. V lost 5 bases and J lost 3, with 13 bases in between. CDR3 bases: TGTGCCAGCAGCACATACGGGCCTTACACTGAAGCTTTCTTT. Translated, it gives CASSTYGPYTEAFF.

This clonotype was seen a handful of times. The rearrangement joins TRBV20-1 to TRBJ2-5, with TRBD2 matching 10 bases. V dropped 2 bases and J dropped 5; count of bases not matched to a gene: 5. Germline V CDR1 and CDR2: DFQATT, SNEGSKA (reference sequence). The CDR3 is made up of 14 amino acids. CDR3 DNA sequence: TGCAGTGCTAGAAGTAGCGGGGGGATGGAGACCCAGTACTTC. This translates into CSARSSGGMETQYF.

This clonotype appeared a few times. The V call is TRBV2, the J call TRBJ1-2; D unclear. V was shortened by 6 bases and J by 2 bases, with 10 bases between the two germline ends. The CDR3 runs to 13 residues. Germline CDR1 SNHLY, CDR2 FYNNEI. CDR3 bases: TGTGCCAGCAGCCAGACTTCGAACTATGGCTACACCTTC. Protein product: CASSQTSNYGYTF.

In its sample, this clonotype was seen many times. V usage is TRBV29-1 and J usage is TRBJ1-5; D remains ambiguous. Germline CDR1 and CDR2: SQVTM and ANQGSEA. The CDR3 extends over 13 amino acids. The V end lost 4 bases, the J end lost 4 bases, and 11 bases lay between the germline ends. Here the CDR3 DNA reads TGCAGCGTTGTCCCAGGATTTAATCAGCCCCAGCATTTT. Translated, it gives CSVVPGFNQPQHF.

The chain employs TRBV10-2 and TRBJ2-7; D unclear. Trimming stripped 2 bases from V and 0 bases from J, with 20 bases between. The CDR3 loop spans 18 amino acids. CDR1 and CDR2 (germline): WSHSY, SAAADI. The CDR3 bases are TGCGCCAGCAGTGAGCCCACCTGGATAGGCCAAAACTCCTACGAGCAGTACTTC. Its protein product is CASSEPTWIGQNSYEQYF.

The chain links TRBV15 to TRBJ1-5, with no clear D. There are 16 residues in the CDR3. Germline values: CDR1 LNHNV, CDR2 YYDKDF (reference sequence). The V end lost 4 bases, the J end lost 0 bases, and 13 bases lay between the germline ends. The CDR3 reads CATSTPRANSNQPQHF. CDR3 sequence (DNA): TGTGCCACCAGCACACCTCGGGCAAATAGCAATCAGCCCCAGCATTTT.

This clonotype was detected many times. The rearrangement links TRBV25-1 to TRBJ1-2; D not resolved. V was shortened by 3 bases and J by 4 bases, with 12 bases between the two germline ends. Germline loops: CDR1 MGHDK, CDR2 SYGVNS. This CDR3 region has 14 residues. The CDR3 nucleotides are TGTGCCAGCAGTGACAGCGCCTCCCTCTATGGCTACACCTTC. It codes for CASSDSASLYGYTF.

For this clonotype: The junction differs from germline at one of its ends, possibly a read error. This sequence joins TRBV25-1 and TRBJ2-2; 8 nucleotides align to TRBD1. CDR1 MGHDK and CDR2 SYGVNS come from the germline V gene. The length of the CDR3 is 15 residues. In DNA form, the CDR3 reads TGCGCCAGCAGCCAAACTCTCAGGGGGCTGGGGGAGCTGTTTTTT. Its translation is CASSQTLRGLGELFF.

The chain uses TRBV5-4 and TRBJ2-7; D uncertain. In germline, CDR1 is SGHNT, CDR2 YYREEE (reference sequence). V lost 10 bases and J lost 2, with 19 bases in between. The CDR3 loop spans 14 amino acids. CDR3 bases: TGTGCCTCCAACCAGGACCAGCGTCCCTACGAGCAGTACTTC. Amino acid sequence: CASNQDQRPYEQYF.

The chain recombines TRBV11-2 with TRBJ1-5; possibly TRBD1 for D (5 bases). The V gene lost 6 bases and the J gene lost 0 bases, with 15 bases spanning the gap. The CDR3 consists of 16 residues. The germline CDR1 and CDR2 sequences are SGHAT and FQNNGV. This CDR3 is CASSKTGDPSNQPQHF. CDR3 coding DNA: TGTGCCAGCAGTAAAACAGGAGACCCTAGCAATCAGCCCCAGCATTTT.

This clonotype was seen many times. An end of the junction differs from the germline gene, which may be a read error. The chain joins TRBV29-1 to TRBJ1-2, with 7 bases that match TRBD1. The CDR3 runs 12 residues. Germline values: CDR1 SQVTM, CDR2 ANQGSEA. The DNA of the CDR3 is TGCAGCGTTGGAAACTCGGGGGCGCAGGGGGACTTC. Protein product: CSVGNSGAQGDF.

The rearrangement links TRBV20-1 to TRBJ2-5; tentative D call: TRBD1 (5 bases). The CDR3 contains 15 residues. CDR1 is DFQATT, CDR2 SNEGSKA, per germline (reference sequence). The ends were cut back, 3 bases at V and 6 bases at J, with 20 bases in the middle. DNA for the CDR3: TGCAGTGCTAGTTTCAGGGAAACCCTACGGAAGACCCAGTACTTC. This codes for CSASFRETLRKTQYF.

This clonotype came up many times. The V and J genes are TRBV12-3 or TRBV12-4 and TRBJ1-1; D is perhaps TRBD1 (5 bases). V lost 6 bases and J lost 1, with 9 bases in between. The CDR3 length is 13 residues. CDR3: CASSVQENTEAFF. The CDR3 nucleotides are TGTGCCAGCAGCGTACAGGAGAACACTGAAGCTTTCTTT.